This TCR beta chain was obtained from a study of blood T cell dynamics during melanoma immunotherapy. The wider study: Metastatic melanoma patients received first-line pembrolizumab or nivolumab plus ipilimumab.

CDR1 is SGHVS and CDR2 is FNYEAQ in the germline V gene. The CDR3 length is 17 residues. V lost 5 bases to trimming and J lost 1 base; unmatched junction nucleotides: 9. The protocol was immunoSEQ multiplex PCR, while the TCRdb copy is restricted to in-frame clones and leaves out a portion. The sample lists 10,000 or so clones, approximately 90% occurring once. Indicated time point: pre-treatment baseline. The starting material was blood, obtained from a patient treated with checkpoint blockade. The rearrangement joins TRBV7-6 to TRBJ2-1, with TRBD1 matching 9 bases. The clonotype was recovered from a human donor with melanoma. Written as DNA, the CDR3 is TGTGCCAGCAGCGGCCGACAGGGGGGTGGTTCCTACAATGAGCAGTTCTTC. Its protein product is CASSGRQGGGSYNEQFF.